The 25 T cell receptor beta chains given below trace back to one sample, sequenced in a study of cytomegalovirus exposure and HLA in healthy donors. PCR used 60 Vbeta primers and 13 Jbeta primers. TCRdb's table, derived via immunoSEQ multiplex PCR, lists solely in-frame clones and lacks some. Its clone listing holds roughly 120,000 clones. The sequencing sample was made of PBMCs. The source of these receptors is a man aged 25-45 years in good health and CMV-seronegative.

The chain carries TRBV6-6 and TRBJ2-4, with a weak D call TRBD2 (5 bases). V shed 7 bases and J shed 9 bases, with 16 bases lying between them. CDR3 length: 13 amino acids. Germline V gives CDR1 MNHNY, CDR2 SVGAGI (reference sequence). This CDR3 is CASTIDTRGIQYF. The CDR3, as DNA: TGTGCCAGCACCATCGACACCCGGGGCATTCAGTACTTC.

V is TRBV6-1 and J is TRBJ1-5; D may be TRBD1 (6 bases). This CDR3 has 14 residues. With 0 bases removed from V and 4 bases from J, the gap between germline ends came to 7 bases. Germline loops: CDR1 MNHNS, CDR2 SASEGT. This chain's CDR3 is CASSEAGQNQPQHF. CDR3 nucleotides: TGTGCCAGCAGTGAAGCTGGACAGAATCAGCCCCAGCATTTT.

This sequence joins TRBV5-6 and TRBJ1-5, with 8 bases matching TRBD1. Germline CDR1 and CDR2: SGHDT and YYEEEE. This CDR3 contains 17 residues. J gave up 5 bases and V 2 bases, and 12 bases lay outside the gene matches. The CDR3 sequence is CASSFGPGTGGDQPQHF. DNA of the CDR3: TGTGCCAGCAGCTTCGGCCCCGGAACAGGGGGTGATCAGCCCCAGCATTTT.

The J gene is TRBJ2-1, the V gene TRBV4-1; tentatively, D is TRBD2 (6 bases). The V end lost 3 bases, the J end lost 2 bases, and 8 bases lay between the germline ends. This CDR3 spans 14 amino acids. The germline gives CDR1 MGHRA, CDR2 YSYEKL. The CDR3 region is CASSQGLTYNEQFF. The CDR3 DNA follows: TGCGCCAGCAGCCAGGGACTCACCTACAATGAGCAGTTCTTC.

The chain carries TRBV7-8 and TRBJ1-5, with D hard to call. V was shortened by 2 bases and J by 0 bases, with 8 bases between the two germline ends. This CDR3 is 15 amino acids long. Germline V gene data show CDR1 as SGHVS and CDR2 as FQNEAQ. The CDR3 nucleotides are TGTGCCAGCAGCTTATTTCAGGATAGCAATCAGCCCCAGCATTTT. This encodes CASSLFQDSNQPQHF. The variable domain in full, with the rest retrieved from reference TRBV7-8 and TRBJ1-5, is GAGVSQSPRYKVAKRGQDVALRCDPISGHVSLFWYQQALGQGPEFLTYFQNEAQLDKSGLPSDRFFAERPEGSVSTLKIQRTQQEDSAVYLCASSLFQDSNQPQHFGDGTRLSIL.

The chain has TRBV28 and TRBJ1-3; 9 bases match TRBD1. The junction had 8 bases not matched to a gene; V was cut back by 5 bases and J by 3 bases. CDR1 MDHEN and CDR2 SYDVKM come from the germline V gene. The length of the CDR3 is 16 residues. CDR3: CASSPTDRGDGNTIYF. CDR3 in DNA: TGTGCCAGCAGTCCCACGGACAGGGGAGATGGAAACACCATATATTTT. Drawing the rest from reference TRBV28 and TRBJ1-3, the complete variable domain is DVKVTQSSRYLVKRTGEKVFLECVQDMDHENMFWYRQDPGLGLRLIYFSYDVKMKEKGDIPEGYSVSREKKERFSLILESASTNQTSMYLCASSPTDRGDGNTIYFGEGSWLTVV.

Of note for this clone: One junction end disagrees with the germline gene, perhaps due to a read error. This chain links TRBV29-1 with TRBJ2-3; 11 bases are shared with TRBD1. The CDR3 loop spans 16 amino acids. In germline, CDR1 is SQVTM, CDR2 ANQGSEA. The CDR3 here is CSVEGTGGLLTGTQYF. The CDR3 coding sequence is TGCAGCGTTGAAGGGACAGGGGGCTTGTTGACAGGTACGCAGTATTTT.

V usage is TRBV28 and J usage is TRBJ1-1, with D hard to call. This CDR3 comprises 13 residues. V was trimmed by 11 bases and J by 0 bases, leaving 13 bases between them. In germline, CDR1 is MDHEN, CDR2 SYDVKM. CDR3: CAAQTNMNTEAFF. The CDR3 coding sequence is TGTGCCGCCCAAACGAACATGAACACTGAAGCTTTCTTT.

The V gene is TRBV5-1, the J gene TRBJ1-2, with TRBD1 identical over 9 bases. After removal of 4 bases from V and 1 base from J, the junction contained 11 bases not matched to a gene. The CDR3 spans 17 residues. CDR1 and CDR2 (germline): SGHRS, YFSETQ. The CDR3 DNA reads as TGCGCCAGCAGCCCGGATACCGACAGGGGGGATAACTATGGCTACACCTTC. It specifies CASSPDTDRGDNYGYTF.

A remark on this clone: Within the sample, other DNA sequences also encode this same CDR3. The CDR3 DNA reads TGTGCCAGCAGCAGGCAAGTGATTAGTGAAGCTTTCTTT. Translation: CASSRQVISEAFF. V is TRBV6-5 and J is TRBJ1-1; the D is unclear. V lost 6 bases and J lost 7, with 15 bases in between. The CDR3 consists of 13 residues. Germline lookup yields CDR1 MNHEY and CDR2 SVGAGI.

The rearrangement links TRBV28 to TRBJ2-7; 7 bases are shared with TRBD1. V trimming: 6 bases; J trimming: 1 base; junction bases outside the gene matches: 9. The CDR3 sequence is 15 residues long. Germline values: CDR1 MDHEN, CDR2 SYDVKM. CDR3 sequence (DNA): TGTGCCAGCAGCCTGACAGGGTATGGATCCTACGAGCAGTACTTC. It encodes CASSLTGYGSYEQYF. Based on the CDR3 plus reference TRBV28 and TRBJ2-7, the full variable domain is DVKVTQSSRYLVKRTGEKVFLECVQDMDHENMFWYRQDPGLGLRLIYFSYDVKMKEKGDIPEGYSVSREKKERFSLILESASTNQTSMYLCASSLTGYGSYEQYFGPGTRLTVT.

V and J are TRBV4-3 and TRBJ1-6; no definite D call. Deletions cut 0 bases from V and 5 bases from J, with 11 bases between. The CDR3 loop spans 16 amino acids. CDR1 LGHNA and CDR2 YSLEER come from the germline V gene. CDR3 in DNA: TGCGCCAGCAGCCAAGACTCCCAAGCTAATAATTCACCCCTCCACTTT. It specifies CASSQDSQANNSPLHF.

This chain uses TRBV7-9 with TRBJ1-6, with 7 bases matching TRBD1. Germline V gives CDR1 SEHNR, CDR2 FQNEAQ (reference sequence). The CDR3 contains 15 residues. The V segment lost 4 bases and the J segment 7 bases; nucleotides outside the gene matches: 7. This chain's CDR3 is CASSSGQVGNSPLHF. In DNA, the CDR3 is TGTGCCAGCAGCTCCGGACAGGTCGGGAATTCACCCCTCCACTTT.

The chain uses TRBV29-1 and TRBJ2-5; 7 nucleotides agree with TRBD2. This CDR3 is 12 amino acids long. V shed 8 bases and J 3 bases; nucleotides not matched to a gene: 6. The V gene's germline CDR1 is SQVTM and CDR2 ANQGSEA. CDR3 sequence: CSLLAGEETQYF. CDR3 nucleotides: TGCAGCCTGCTCGCGGGAGAAGAGACCCAGTACTTC. Complete variable domain (other parts from reference TRBV29-1 and TRBJ2-5): SAVISQKPSRDICQRGTSLTIQCQVDSQVTMMFWYRQQPGQSLTLIATANQGSEATYESGFVIDKFPISRPNLTFSTLTVSNMSPEDSSIYLCSLLAGEETQYFGPGTRLLVL.

The V and J genes are TRBV28 and TRBJ1-2, with D maybe TRBD1 (5 bases). The germline V gene has CDR1 MDHEN and CDR2 SYDVKM. CDR3 size: 13 residues. V was cut by 7 bases and J by 8 bases, with 17 bases left in between. In DNA form, the CDR3 reads TGTGCCAGCAAGTTGCCAGGGCTGGGCGGCTACACCTTC. Translated, it gives CASKLPGLGGYTF.

The genes are TRBV30 and TRBJ1-5, with D possibly being TRBD1 (6 bases). Germline loops: CDR1 GTSNPN, CDR2 SVGIG (reference sequence). The CDR3 is 15 amino acids. Between the trimmed V and J ends, which lost 4 bases and 2 bases, there was a span of 15 bases. The CDR3 nucleotides read TGTGCCTGGAACCAGGGAGGGGGTGGCAATCAGCCCCAGCATTTT. It translates to CAWNQGGGGNQPQHF.

The rearrangement links TRBV4-1 to TRBJ2-1; D possibly corresponds to TRBD2 (6 bases). CDR3 length equals 15 residues. V was shortened by 3 bases and J by 3 bases, with 12 bases between the two germline ends. Germline values: CDR1 MGHRA, CDR2 YSYEKL. CDR3 bases: TGCGCCAGCAGCCAGGAGACTAGAGTCTACAATGAGCAGTTCTTC. Translation gives CASSQETRVYNEQFF.

In DNA, the CDR3 is TGTGCCAGCAGTCAGGGGCCCGGGGAGCTGTTTTTT. This codes for CASSQGPGELFF. J is TRBJ2-2 and V is TRBV6-1; the D gene is possibly TRBD1 (6 bases). Trimming took 5 bases from V and 6 from J, leaving 7 bases between them. The CDR3 has 12 amino acids. Germline CDR1 and CDR2: MNHNS and SASEGT.

This chain connects TRBV27 to TRBJ2-7; 16 positions match TRBD2. This CDR3 is built from 18 residues. The ends lost 1 base at V and 2 bases at J; junction bases unmatched: 5. CDR1 is MNHEY and CDR2 is SMNVEV in the germline V gene (reference sequence). The CDR3 here is CASSLLGLAGGGPYEQYF. Here the CDR3 DNA reads TGTGCCAGCAGTTTATTGGGACTAGCGGGAGGGGGCCCCTACGAGCAGTACTTC.

The rearrangement joins TRBV5-4 to TRBJ1-1, with D possibly TRBD1 on 5 matching bases. The germline V gene encodes CDR1 SGHNT and CDR2 YYREEE (reference sequence). The V and J ends lost 4 bases and 6 bases respectively, with 10 bases between them. The CDR3 loop spans 12 amino acids. The CDR3 nucleotides are TGTGCCAGCAGCCAGGGAGGCGCTGAAGCTTTCTTT. Translation: CASSQGGAEAFF.

The genes are TRBV6-4 and TRBJ2-1; no definite D call. The CDR3 has 14 amino acids. V was trimmed by 2 bases and J by 3 bases, leaving 8 bases between them. Germline V gene sequence: CDR1 MRHNA, CDR2 SNTAGT. The CDR3 here is CASSDLPGYNEQFF. CDR3 coding DNA: TGTGCCAGCAGTGACCTACCGGGCTACAATGAGCAGTTCTTC.

The chain uses TRBV2 and TRBJ2-7; tentatively, D is TRBD1 (6 bases). Trimming pared 5 bases from V and 0 bases from J, leaving 11 bases between. In germline, CDR1 is SNHLY, CDR2 FYNNEI. CDR3 length: 14 residues. The CDR3, as DNA: TGTGCCAGCAGTTTGGGCAGGGGCTCCTACGAGCAGTACTTC. This codes for CASSLGRGSYEQYF.

The V gene is TRBV29-1, the J gene TRBJ2-7; 7 bases fit TRBD1. Trimming cost V 6 bases and J 3 bases; bases outside gene matches: 2. The V gene's germline CDR1 is SQVTM and CDR2 ANQGSEA. The CDR3 runs to 11 residues. CDR3 nucleotide sequence: TGCAGCGTCGGGACAGTCTACGAGCAGTACTTC. Translated, it gives CSVGTVYEQYF.

The rearrangement links TRBV18 to TRBJ1-4; D gene uncertain. The CDR3 consists of 15 residues. Trimming cost V 6 bases and J 6 bases, with 17 bases left between them. The germline gives CDR1 KGHSH, CDR2 LQKENI. For the CDR3, the DNA is TGTGCCAGCTCCCCTGAAGTAAACAATGATGAAAAACTGTTTTTT. Amino acid sequence: CASSPEVNNDEKLFF.

J is TRBJ1-1 and V is TRBV27; TRBD1 is a possible D gene (6 bases). The V gene lost 2 bases and the J gene lost 5 bases, with 12 bases spanning the gap. This CDR3 is 14 amino acids long. Germline V gives CDR1 MNHEY, CDR2 SMNVEV (reference sequence). CDR3 DNA: TGTGCCAGCAGTTTAAGGGGGAGAGAGACTGAAGCTTTCTTT. It is translated as CASSLRGRETEAFF.